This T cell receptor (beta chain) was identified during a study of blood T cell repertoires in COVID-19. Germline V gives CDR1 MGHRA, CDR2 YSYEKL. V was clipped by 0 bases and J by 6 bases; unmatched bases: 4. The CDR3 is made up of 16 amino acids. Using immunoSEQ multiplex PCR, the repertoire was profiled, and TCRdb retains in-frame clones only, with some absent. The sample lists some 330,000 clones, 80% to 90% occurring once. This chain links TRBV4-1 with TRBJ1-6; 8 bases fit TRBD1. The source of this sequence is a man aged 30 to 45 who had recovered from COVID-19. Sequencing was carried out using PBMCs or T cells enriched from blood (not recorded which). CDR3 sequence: CASSQDYTGGNSPLHF. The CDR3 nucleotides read TGCGCCAGCAGCCAAGATTATACAGGGGGTAATTCACCCCTCCACTTT.